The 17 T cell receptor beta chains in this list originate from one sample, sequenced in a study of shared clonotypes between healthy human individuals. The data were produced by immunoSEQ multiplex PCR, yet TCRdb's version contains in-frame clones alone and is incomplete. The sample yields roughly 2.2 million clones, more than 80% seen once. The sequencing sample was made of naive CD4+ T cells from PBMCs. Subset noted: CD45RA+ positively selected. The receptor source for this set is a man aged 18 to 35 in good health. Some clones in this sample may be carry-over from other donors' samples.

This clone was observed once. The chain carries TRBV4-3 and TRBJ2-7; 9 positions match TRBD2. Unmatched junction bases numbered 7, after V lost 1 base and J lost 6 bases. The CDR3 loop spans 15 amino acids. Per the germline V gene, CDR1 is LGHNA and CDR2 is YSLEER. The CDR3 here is CASSQGAGGGFEQYF. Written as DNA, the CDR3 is TGCGCCAGCAGCCAAGGAGCGGGAGGAGGGTTCGAGCAGTACTTC.

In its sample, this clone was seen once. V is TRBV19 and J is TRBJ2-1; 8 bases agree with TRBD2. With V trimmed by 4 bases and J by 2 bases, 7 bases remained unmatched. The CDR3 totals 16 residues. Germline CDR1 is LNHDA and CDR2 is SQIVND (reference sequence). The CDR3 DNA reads TGTGCCAGTAGTAGGAGCGGGAGCGCAACCTACAATGAGCAGTTCTTC. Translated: CASSRSGSATYNEQFF.

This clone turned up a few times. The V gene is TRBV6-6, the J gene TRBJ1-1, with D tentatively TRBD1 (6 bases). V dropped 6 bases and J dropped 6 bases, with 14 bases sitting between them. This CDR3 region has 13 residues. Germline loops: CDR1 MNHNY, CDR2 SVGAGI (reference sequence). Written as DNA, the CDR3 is TGTGCCAGCAGGGACAACAGGGACCCTGAAGCTTTCTTT. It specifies CASRDNRDPEAFF.

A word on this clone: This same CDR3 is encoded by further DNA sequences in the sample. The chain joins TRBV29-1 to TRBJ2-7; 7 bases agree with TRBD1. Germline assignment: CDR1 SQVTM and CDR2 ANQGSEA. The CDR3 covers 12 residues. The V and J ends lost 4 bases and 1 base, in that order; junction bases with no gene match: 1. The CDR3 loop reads CSVVRGSYEQYF. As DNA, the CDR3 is TGCAGCGTTGTCAGGGGGTCCTACGAGCAGTACTTC.

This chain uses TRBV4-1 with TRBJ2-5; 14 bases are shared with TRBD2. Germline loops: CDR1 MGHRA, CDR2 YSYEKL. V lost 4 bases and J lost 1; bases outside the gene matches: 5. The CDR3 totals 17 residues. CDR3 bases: TGCGCCAGCAGCCCGCGGGGACTAGCGGGAGTCCAAGAGACCCAGTACTTC. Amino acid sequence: CASSPRGLAGVQETQYF.

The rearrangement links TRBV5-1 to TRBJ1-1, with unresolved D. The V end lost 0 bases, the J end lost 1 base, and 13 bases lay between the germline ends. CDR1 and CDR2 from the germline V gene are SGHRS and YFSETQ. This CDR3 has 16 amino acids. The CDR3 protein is CASSLAPKGENTEAFF. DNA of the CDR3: TGCGCCAGCAGCTTGGCCCCAAAAGGCGAGAACACTGAAGCTTTCTTT.

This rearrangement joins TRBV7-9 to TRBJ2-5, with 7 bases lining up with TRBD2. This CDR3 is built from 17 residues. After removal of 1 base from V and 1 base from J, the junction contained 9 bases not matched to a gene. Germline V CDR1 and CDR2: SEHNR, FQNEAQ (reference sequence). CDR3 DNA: TGTGCCAGCAGCTTAGGTCTAGCGGAAGGCATCCAAGAGACCCAGTACTTC. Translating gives CASSLGLAEGIQETQYF.

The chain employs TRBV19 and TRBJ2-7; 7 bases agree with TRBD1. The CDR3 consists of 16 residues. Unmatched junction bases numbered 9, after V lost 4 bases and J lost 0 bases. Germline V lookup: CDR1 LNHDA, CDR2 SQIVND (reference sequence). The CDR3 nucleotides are TGTGCCAGTAGTACGAGGGGACAGCAGAGCTCCTACGAGCAGTACTTC. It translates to CASSTRGQQSSYEQYF.

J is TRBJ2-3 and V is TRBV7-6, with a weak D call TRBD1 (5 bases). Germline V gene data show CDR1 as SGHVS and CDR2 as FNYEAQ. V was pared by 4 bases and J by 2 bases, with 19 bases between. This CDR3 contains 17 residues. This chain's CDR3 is CASSYLPRASSTDTQYF. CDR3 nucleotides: TGTGCCAGCAGCTACCTGCCCAGGGCCTCCTCCACAGATACGCAGTATTTT.

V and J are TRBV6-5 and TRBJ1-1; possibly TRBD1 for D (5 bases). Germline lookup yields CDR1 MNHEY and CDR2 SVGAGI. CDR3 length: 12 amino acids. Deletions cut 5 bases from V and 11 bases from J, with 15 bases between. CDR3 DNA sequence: TGTGCCAGCAGTCCTCGGGGGGTGAGGGCTTTCTTT. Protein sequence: CASSPRGVRAFF.

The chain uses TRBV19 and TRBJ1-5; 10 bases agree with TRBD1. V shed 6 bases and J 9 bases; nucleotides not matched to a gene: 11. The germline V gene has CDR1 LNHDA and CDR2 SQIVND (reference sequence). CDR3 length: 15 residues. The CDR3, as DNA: TGTGCCAGTAGGGACTCGGGGACAGGGGTGAGGCCCCAGCATTTT. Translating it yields CASRDSGTGVRPQHF.

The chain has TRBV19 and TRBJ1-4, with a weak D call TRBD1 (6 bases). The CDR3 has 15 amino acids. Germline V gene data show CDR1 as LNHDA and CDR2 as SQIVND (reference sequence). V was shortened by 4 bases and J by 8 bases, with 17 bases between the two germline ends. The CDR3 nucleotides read TGTGCCAGTAGTACACACCGACAGGCTTCCGAAAAACTGTTTTTT. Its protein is CASSTHRQASEKLFF. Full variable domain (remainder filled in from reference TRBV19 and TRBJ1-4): DGGITQSPKYLFRKEGQNVTLSCEQNLNHDAMYWYRQDPGQGLRLIYYSQIVNDFQKGDIAEGYSVSREKKESFPLTVTSAQKNPTAFYLCASSTHRQASEKLFFGSGTQLSVL.

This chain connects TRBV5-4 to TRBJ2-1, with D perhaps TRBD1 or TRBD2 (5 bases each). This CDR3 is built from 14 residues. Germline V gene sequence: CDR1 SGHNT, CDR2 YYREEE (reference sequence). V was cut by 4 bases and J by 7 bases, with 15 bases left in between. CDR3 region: CASSTGTTVNEQFF. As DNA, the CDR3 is TGTGCCAGCAGCACCGGGACGACCGTTAATGAGCAGTTCTTC.

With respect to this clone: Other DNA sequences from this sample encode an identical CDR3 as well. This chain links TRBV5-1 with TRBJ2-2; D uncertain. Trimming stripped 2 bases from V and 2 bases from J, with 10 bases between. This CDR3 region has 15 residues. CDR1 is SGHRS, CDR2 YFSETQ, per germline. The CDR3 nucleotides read TGCGCCAGCAGCTTTACGGGTGGAAACACCGGGGAGCTGTTTTTT. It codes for CASSFTGGNTGELFF.

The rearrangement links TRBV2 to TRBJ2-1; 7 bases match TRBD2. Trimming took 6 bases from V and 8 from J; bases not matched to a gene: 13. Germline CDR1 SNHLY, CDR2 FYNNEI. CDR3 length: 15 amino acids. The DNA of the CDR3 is TGTGCCAGCAGAGCCGGGACTAATATTTTCGATGAGCAGTTCTTC. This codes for CASRAGTNIFDEQFF.

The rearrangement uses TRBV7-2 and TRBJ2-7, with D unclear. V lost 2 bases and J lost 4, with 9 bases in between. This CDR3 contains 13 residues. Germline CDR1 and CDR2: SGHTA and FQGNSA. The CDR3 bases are TGTGCCAGCAGCTTACTACAGAGGTACGAGCAGTACTTC. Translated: CASSLLQRYEQYF. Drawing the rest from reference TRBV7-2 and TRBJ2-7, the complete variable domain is GAGVSQSPSNKVTEKGKDVELRCDPISGHTALYWYRQSLGQGLEFLIYFQGNSAPDKSGLPSDRFSAERTGGSVSTLTIQRTQQEDSAVYLCASSLLQRYEQYFGPGTRLTVT.

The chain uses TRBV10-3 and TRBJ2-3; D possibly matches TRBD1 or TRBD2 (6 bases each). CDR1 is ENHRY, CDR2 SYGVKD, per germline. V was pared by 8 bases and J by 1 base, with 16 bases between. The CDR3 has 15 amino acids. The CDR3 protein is CAIPARGRGTDTQYF. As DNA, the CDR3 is TGTGCCATCCCGGCTCGGGGGCGCGGCACAGATACGCAGTATTTT.